This T cell receptor beta chain was captured in a study of blood T cell repertoires in COVID-19 (dated by TCRdb to about 2020). For the study in its entirety: Samples covering the acute and convalescent phases of COVID-19 were provided by collaborators in the United States, Italy and Spain. Deeply sampled blood TCRbeta repertoires from subjects exposed to, actively infected with, or recovered from COVID-19 were included in the dataset. Where available, HLA class I and class II types were obtained from metadata supplied by the sample provider rather than from assay-based typing. The repertoires were made available in a free public database intended to serve as a resource for research on the immune response to SARS-CoV-2. The prospective study material was composed of cDNA or gDNA derived from T cells, B-cell-depleted T cells, or PBMCs. Samples came from the ongoing ImmuneRACE study (first 160 participants) plus 1,254 subjects from 6 global collaborators. A de-identified subject ID, COVID-19 status, age in years and sex were almost always included in the sample metadata.

Whole blood was collected in K2EDTA tubes by collaborating institutions according to the institutions' own protocols. Collaborator samples were shipped for TCRbeta analysis as frozen whole blood, isolated PBMCs, or DNA extracted from either sample type. General conclusions and limits of the study: Clinical and demographic metadata were provided uncurated, with the amount varying by source and participant.

This clone was seen only a few times. Its antigen remains undetermined. It has no much larger one-base neighbor in the sample; base qualities were not kept. V and J are trimmed by 6 bases and 3 bases, and the gene matches miss 8 bases of the junction. The CDR3 holds 15 amino acids from the cysteine to the phenylalanine. The only DNA kept is the CDR3, 45 bases in frame from the first base. Via the germline V gene (reference sequence), CDR1 is MNHNY and CDR2 SVGAGI. The immunoSEQ Assay, a bias-controlled multiplex PCR, was used to amplify TCRbeta CDR3 regions from genomic DNA. The authors processed their data as follows. The number of nucleated cells in each sample was estimated from the amplification of reference gene primers within the assay. Sequence reads were collapsed and filtered to measure the absolute abundance of every unique TCRbeta CDR3 rearrangement. Productive Simpson clonality was computed per sample as the square root of Simpson's diversity index over productive rearrangements. TCRdb took this table from immuneACCESS and kept in-frame rearrangements with V and J called. Such tables lack part of the clones; where checked against another copy, unresolved V genes explain under half of the gap, and the rest is unexplained. V and J calls and clone size are copied from that table; D and trimming were computed from the DNA. The sample table contains around 110,000 clones; only one count was recorded for around 86% of them. Together, the top ten hold roughly 4% of the sample.

The rearrangement combines TRBV6-6 with TRBJ1-1, and 9 bases in between align with TRBD1. The sample was peripheral blood. This receptor was obtained from a man aged 40-49 years with acute or convalescent COVID-19. The DNA reads TGTGCCAGCAGGGACAGGGGCCTGCTTCACACTGAAGCTTTCTTT. Translated, it gives CASRDRGLLHTEAFF.